The clone carrying this TCR beta chain turned up a few times. With a much larger clone just one base away, this may be a read error. These data originate in a study of T cells in Graves' hyperthyroidism and ophthalmopathy. On the study more broadly: Upon initial diagnosis and before any treatment, peripheral blood was collected.

Researchers amplified the TCR beta CDR3 regions from RNA transcripts. HTBI primers were used for first-round RT-PCR of the TCR CDR3. TCRdb passed the multiplex PCR reads through MiXCR, listing each CDR3 protein once. The sample includes more than 150,000 distinct CDR3 sequences, about 18% of them seen just once. The study based diagnoses on clinical symptoms, serum thyroxine and TRAb, thyroid ultrasound and orbital computed tomography. CDR1 and CDR2 from the germline V gene are SGHRS and YFSETQ. The CDR3 is 16 amino acids. V dropped 2 bases and J dropped 5; count of bases not matched to a gene: 9. The chain couples TRBV5-1 to TRBJ2-1, with TRBD2 matching 8 bases. The source material was blood. This TCR was sampled from a woman aged 50 to 65 with Graves' hyperthyroidism. CDR3 bases: TGCGCCAGCAGCTTAAGTCCGGGGGGGTCCCACAATGAGCAGTTCTTC. It specifies CASSLSPGGSHNEQFF.